These T cell receptor beta chains were read from a single sample in a study of resident and recirculating memory T cells in vitiligo. Repertoires were generated with immunoSEQ multiplex PCR, while TCRdb's copy carries only in-frame clones and drops some. Of 40,000 to 45,000 clones listed, over 90% were seen once; the top ten hold 4.5%. The specimen was blood. The receptors originated from a male donor with vitiligo. Each CDR3 is given with its conserved first and last residue. Rows may omit the clone size; those that give it use once, few, many or a size class.

size,V,CDR3
.,TRBV18,CASSPQGPFVELDHEQFF
.,TRBV7-2,CASSLGWGQNTEAFF
.,TRBV6-6,CASSTTGQGNSPLHF
.,TRBV4-3,CASSRGQGRTDTQYF
.,TRBV6-5,CASTYRGGGETQYF
once,TRBV29-1,CSVRFGGRINEKLFF
.,TRBV11-1,CASNPWGGEETGELFF
.,TRBV6-1,CASSEMSSSYNEQFF
.,TRBV25-1,CASSELGGARTETQYF
.,TRBV7-8,CASSHGTGTGYGYTF
.,TRBV18,CASSPEARLVYTIYF
.,TRBV7-2,CASSSSRTGNYGYTF
.,TRBV5-4,CASSFDSQLDEQFF
once,TRBV5-4,CASSPGLAGVNQPFF
.,TRBV2,CASGQTTGANVLTF
once,TRBV4-3,CASSRSSGDNSPLHF
.,TRBV7-7,CASSPTWRGGLSETQYF
.,TRBV6-5,CASSYWGETQYF
.,TRBV6-1,CASSTDLIGTDTQYF
.,TRBV5-8,CASSLVGGLQETQYF
.,TRBV5-1,CASSPYGQGPSGNTIYF
.,TRBV27,CASSYAGGTGYEQYF
.,TRBV9,CASSVVPGTSGGQGGDTQYF
.,TRBV30,CAWGQGLNTEAFF
.,TRBV27,CASRGAGVETQYF
.,TRBV18,CASSPLSGEGTQYF
.,TRBV30,CAWRRLDNSPLHF
.,TRBV5-1,CASSRAGLNTGELFF
.,TRBV6-1,CASGPGLHEQFF
.,TRBV5-4,CASSKGGQEYTEAFF
.,TRBV9,CASSGYLAGPSTDTQYF
.,TRBV5-1,CASSRILGANEQFF
.,TRBV7-2,CASSLSLADTQETQYF
.,TRBV7-2,CASSATGTASYEQYF
.,TRBV7-2,CASSLGSSSGGAMNTQYF
.,TRBV6-5,CASSWTGGTGELFF